This T cell receptor (beta chain) was retrieved from a study of T cell responses to AZD1222 COVID-19 vaccine. Study-wide results and limits: Unmutated variant regions are reportedly the target of nearly half of TCRs that are spike-specific.

Concerning this clone itself: Its cognate antigen is unknown.

Libraries were prepared by immunoSEQ multiplex PCR; TCRdb keeps only in-frame clonotypes and omits some of them. This sample has about 170,000 clones, with 90% found just once. Germline-derived CDR1 and CDR2 are SGHRS and YFSETQ. J was trimmed by 2 bases and V by 4 bases; bases with no gene match: 5. CDR3 size: 15 residues. V gene TRBV5-1 combines with J gene TRBJ1-5, with 8 bases identical to TRBD1. The material sequenced was peripheral blood, taken on day 0 of AZD1222 vaccination. This TCR came from an adult in good health. In nucleotides, the CDR3 is TGCGCCAGCAGCCTGACAGGGGAGGGCAATCAGCCCCAGCATTTT. Translated: CASSLTGEGNQPQHF.